Detailed here is one T cell receptor (beta chain). Its antigen remains unknown. This sample includes further DNA sequences coding for the same CDR3. The data are from a study of shared clonotypes between healthy human individuals. Findings of the study overall: What limited the represented genetic and exposure-history diversity was the small number of donors. The authors expected sequencing depth to affect clonotype sharing among donors. Shared clonotypes across all four donors exceeded non-shared ones in generation probability.

CDR1 SGHAT and CDR2 FQNNGV come from the germline V gene. This CDR3 spans 15 amino acids. Trimming shortened V by 4 bases and J by 0 bases, and 10 bases separated the two germline ends. Sequencing used immunoSEQ multiplex PCR; TCRdb keeps in-frame clones, though not all of them. The table includes 2 million to 2.5 million clones, around 90% detected once. The rearrangement uses TRBV11-2 and TRBJ2-1; D is undetermined. The source is a man younger than 35 in good health. Some clones in this sample may be carry-over from other donors' samples. Sequenced: naive CD4+ T cells from PBMCs. Noted subset: CD45RA+ positively selected. In nucleotides, the CDR3 is TGTGCCAGCAGCTCTCGCGGTAGCTCCTACAATGAGCAGTTCTTC. It encodes CASSSRGSSYNEQFF.